One sample yielded the 8 T cell receptor beta chains listed below, sequenced in a study of regulatory T cells in long-lasting Graves disease. Arm-PCR with iRepertoire HTBI primers amplified the CDR3 regions for these TCR beta libraries. One entry per CDR3 protein results from TCRdb running MiXCR on the multiplex PCR reads. In the table there are 650,000 to 850,000 distinct CDR3 sequences, around 30% of which are singletons. Time point here: persistent/refractory GD, antithyroid drugs over 5 years with positive TRAb. Following extraction of RNA from PBMCs, that RNA was used to make the TCR library. Sequenced here: peripheral blood mononuclear cells (PBMCs), sampled when the disease was refractory, from a patient treated with antithyroid drugs. These receptors came from a female donor with Graves disease.

The rearrangement links TRBV6-1 to TRBJ1-1; D is ambiguous. The ends were cut back, 6 bases at V and 4 bases at J, with 9 bases in the middle. The CDR3 is made up of 12 amino acids. In germline, CDR1 is MNHNS, CDR2 SASEGT. The chain's CDR3 is CASRRAGTEAFF. CDR3 DNA sequence: TGTGCCAGCAGAAGGGCTGGCACTGAAGCTTTCTTT.

This clonotype was observed at least ten times. The chain couples TRBV18 to TRBJ1-1; no clear D gene. Germline V CDR1 and CDR2: KGHSH, LQKENI. This CDR3 region has 12 residues. V gave up 5 bases and J gave up 6 bases, with 10 bases separating them. The CDR3 reads CASSSQLPEAFF. CDR3 bases: TGTGCCAGCTCATCCCAACTCCCTGAAGCTTTCTTT.

The chain recombines TRBV18 with TRBJ1-1, with 9 bases aligning to TRBD1. From germline, CDR1 is KGHSH and CDR2 LQKENI. Germline trimming cut 5 bases from V and 0 bases from J; bases unmatched to any gene: 7. The CDR3 covers 16 residues. CDR3 region: CASSTGQGKMNTEAFF. DNA for the CDR3: TGTGCCAGCTCAACGGGACAGGGAAAGATGAACACTGAAGCTTTCTTT.

This clonotype has only a few counts. This sequence joins TRBV12-3 or TRBV12-4 and TRBJ1-1; the D is unclear. There are 14 residues in the CDR3. V was cut by 4 bases and J by 1 base, with 10 bases left in between. CDR3 nucleotide sequence: TGTGCCAGCAGTTACGGACGGAGGAACACTGAAGCTTTCTTT. Its translation: CASSYGRRNTEAFF.

V and J are TRBV7-9 and TRBJ1-1; TRBD1 might be the D (5 bases). The CDR3 loop spans 16 amino acids. Per germline, CDR1 SEHNR and CDR2 FQNEAQ (reference sequence). The V end lost 3 bases, the J end lost 0 bases, and 14 bases lay between the germline ends. This chain's CDR3 is CASSLRRGNVNTEAFF. Here the CDR3 DNA reads TGTGCCAGCAGCTTGAGAAGGGGCAATGTGAACACTGAAGCTTTCTTT.

Ten or more counts support this clonotype. The J gene is TRBJ2-5, the V gene TRBV11-2; TRBD2 agrees at 13 bases. Per germline, CDR1 SGHAT and CDR2 FQNNGV. The CDR3 spans 15 residues. V was pared by 5 bases and J by 5 bases, with 5 bases of the junction left unmatched. The CDR3 protein is CASSAGLAGVETQYF. CDR3 DNA sequence: TGTGCCAGCAGCGCAGGACTAGCGGGAGTGGAGACCCAGTACTTC.

The chain combines TRBV2 with TRBJ1-5; D remains unclear. CDR3 length: 14 residues. The germline V and J ends were trimmed by 3 bases and 3 bases, with 9 bases remaining between them. Germline V gives CDR1 SNHLY, CDR2 FYNNEI. DNA for the CDR3: TGTGCCAGCAGTGACAGGAGGCCCAATCAGCCCCAGCATTTT. This gives the protein CASSDRRPNQPQHF.

The chain recombines TRBV29-1 with TRBJ2-7; D may be TRBD2 (6 bases). Looked up from germline, CDR1 is SQVTM and CDR2 is ANQGSEA. The CDR3 is 12 amino acids. V gave up 6 bases and J gave up 4 bases, with 13 bases separating them. The CDR3 DNA reads as TGCAGCGTACGGCGGGGCTGGTACGAGCAGTACTTC. It yields the protein CSVRRGWYEQYF.